These T cell receptor beta chains were read from a single sample in a study of STAT5B mutations in CD4+ large granular lymphocyte leukemia. The method was immunoSEQ multiplex PCR; TCRdb's version includes in-frame clones alone and lacks a portion of them. The table shows 38,000 or so clones, with 65% to 90% occurring only once. The source material was CD4+ T cells from blood buffy coats. Receptors originate from a human donor in good health. The CDR3 runs from the conserved cysteine through the conserved F or W. A D gene is named only where the DNA matches it firmly. Rows may omit the clone size; those that give it use once, few, many or a size class.

clone size: NA; V gene: TRBV7-9; J gene: TRBJ2-4; D gene: TRBD1; CDR3 DNA: TGTGCCAGCAGCTTAGGCGGACAGGGGGGGAACATTCAGTACTTC; CDR3 protein: CASSLGGQGGNIQYF
clone size: NA; V gene: TRBV7-8; J gene: TRBJ2-5; D gene: NA; CDR3 DNA: TGTGCCAGCAGCTTAGCGGTGGGGGCCCAAGAGACCCAGTACTTC; CDR3 protein: CASSLAVGAQETQYF
clone size: NA; V gene: TRBV5-1; J gene: TRBJ2-3; D gene: TRBD2; CDR3 DNA: TGCGCCAGCAGGTCATCTAGCGGGGGGGCAGATACGCAGTATTTT; CDR3 protein: CASRSSSGGADTQYF
clone size: NA; V gene: TRBV4-3; J gene: TRBJ2-1; D gene: TRBD2; CDR3 DNA: TGCGCCAGCAGCCAAGGACTAGCGGGGGGGGGTGAGCAGTTCTTC; CDR3 protein: CASSQGLAGGGEQFF
clone size: NA; V gene: TRBV27; J gene: TRBJ2-7; D gene: NA; CDR3 DNA: TGTGCCAGCAGTCCATTTAGGGCCTACGAGCAGTACTTC; CDR3 protein: CASSPFRAYEQYF
clone size: NA; V gene: TRBV6-1; J gene: TRBJ1-1; D gene: NA; CDR3 DNA: TGTGCCAGCATCGAACGGGGGTTGAACACTGAAGCTTTCTTT; CDR3 protein: CASIERGLNTEAFF
clone size: NA; V gene: TRBV5-6; J gene: TRBJ2-3; D gene: NA; CDR3 DNA: TGTGCCAGCAGCTTGGAGGTAGATTGGCGCACAGATACGCAGTATTTT; CDR3 protein: CASSLEVDWRTDTQYF
clone size: NA; V gene: TRBV6-5; J gene: TRBJ1-1; D gene: NA; CDR3 DNA: TGTGCCAGCAGTTACCTGGACACACCAACTGAAGCTTTCTTT; CDR3 protein: CASSYLDTPTEAFF
clone size: NA; V gene: TRBV30; J gene: TRBJ2-5; D gene: TRBD1; CDR3 DNA: TGTGCCTGGAGTGTCGGGTTTGTAGGGGGCGGCCAAGAGACCCAGTACTTC; CDR3 protein: CAWSVGFVGGGQETQYF
clone size: NA; V gene: TRBV30; J gene: TRBJ1-1; D gene: NA; CDR3 DNA: TGTGCCGGGAGTGTGGATTTTAACACTGAAGCTTTCTTT; CDR3 protein: CAGSVDFNTEAFF
clone size: NA; V gene: TRBV6-1; J gene: TRBJ1-2; D gene: TRBD1; CDR3 DNA: TGTGCCAGCAGTGAGGACAGGGGGCGAGGCTACACCTTC; CDR3 protein: CASSEDRGRGYTF
clone size: NA; V gene: TRBV28; J gene: TRBJ2-1; D gene: TRBD1; CDR3 DNA: TGTGCCAGCACCTACGCAGGGGGCAACTACAATGAGCAGTTCTTC; CDR3 protein: CASTYAGGNYNEQFF
clone size: NA; V gene: TRBV27; J gene: TRBJ2-1; D gene: NA; CDR3 DNA: TGTGCCAGCACTCCCGCCAGGCCGGGGAATGAGCAGTTCTTC; CDR3 protein: CASTPARPGNEQFF
clone size: NA; V gene: TRBV28; J gene: TRBJ2-1; D gene: TRBD2; CDR3 DNA: TGTGCCAGCATGACCCAAAGCGGGATGGCCTACAATGAGCAGTTCTTC; CDR3 protein: CASMTQSGMAYNEQFF
clone size: NA; V gene: TRBV15; J gene: TRBJ2-3; D gene: NA; CDR3 DNA: TGTGCCACCAGCAGATCTCAGGGAGATTGGGGAGATACGCAGTATTTT; CDR3 protein: CATSRSQGDWGDTQYF
clone size: once; V gene: TRBV5-4; J gene: TRBJ2-5; D gene: TRBD2; CDR3 DNA: TGTGCCAGCAGCTTGCTGGGACTAGCGGGAGTAGGTTCCGAGACCCAGTACTTC; CDR3 protein: CASSLLGLAGVGSETQYF
clone size: NA; V gene: TRBV19; J gene: TRBJ1-4; D gene: NA; CDR3 DNA: TGTGCCAGCGCCCGATTAACAGATACAACTAATGAAAAACTGTTTTTT; CDR3 protein: CASARLTDTTNEKLFF
clone size: NA; V gene: TRBV4-1; J gene: TRBJ1-2; D gene: TRBD1; CDR3 DNA: TGCGCCAGCAGCCAAGGGGACAGGCTATGGAGCTACACCTTC; CDR3 protein: CASSQGDRLWSYTF
clone size: NA; V gene: TRBV18; J gene: TRBJ2-7; D gene: TRBD1; CDR3 DNA: TGTGCCAGCTCACCACGAGACAGGGGACCCGAGCAGTACTTC; CDR3 protein: CASSPRDRGPEQYF
clone size: NA; V gene: TRBV9; J gene: TRBJ2-5; D gene: NA; CDR3 DNA: TGTGCCAGCAGCGGGAACCCCCAAGAGACCCAGTACTTC; CDR3 protein: CASSGNPQETQYF
clone size: NA; V gene: TRBV18; J gene: TRBJ2-3; D gene: NA; CDR3 DNA: TGTGCCAGCTCGGGGGTTGCCGGGACCGATACGCAGTATTTT; CDR3 protein: CASSGVAGTDTQYF
clone size: NA; V gene: TRBV10-3; J gene: TRBJ2-3; D gene: TRBD2; CDR3 DNA: TGTGCCATCAGTTCCCCACGGGCTAGCGGATCCACAGATACGCAGTATTTT; CDR3 protein: CAISSPRASGSTDTQYF
clone size: NA; V gene: TRBV9; J gene: TRBJ1-2; D gene: NA; CDR3 DNA: TGTGCCAGCAGCTTCCGGTTGGGCTATGGCTACACCTTC; CDR3 protein: CASSFRLGYGYTF
clone size: NA; V gene: TRBV27; J gene: TRBJ2-3; D gene: NA; CDR3 DNA: TGTGCCAGCAGTTTATTAGGCCAGGCCAAGCCAGATACGCAGTATTTT; CDR3 protein: CASSLLGQAKPDTQYF
clone size: NA; V gene: TRBV18; J gene: TRBJ1-1; D gene: NA; CDR3 DNA: TGTGCCAGCTCAGCGGGGACTATGAACACTGAAGCTTTCTTT; CDR3 protein: CASSAGTMNTEAFF
clone size: NA; V gene: TRBV5-1; J gene: TRBJ2-2; D gene: NA; CDR3 DNA: TGCGCCAGCAGCTTGTTTGAGGGGCGCGGTACTGGGGAGCTGTTTTTT; CDR3 protein: CASSLFEGRGTGELFF
clone size: once; V gene: TRBV28; J gene: TRBJ2-7; D gene: TRBD2; CDR3 DNA: TGTGCCAGCAGTGCGACTAGCGGACCACACTACGAGCAGTACTTC; CDR3 protein: CASSATSGPHYEQYF
clone size: NA; V gene: TRBV5-1; J gene: TRBJ1-2; D gene: TRBD1; CDR3 DNA: TGCGCCAGCAGCCGTGAGGGTACGGGACAGGGTAACTATGGCTACACCTTC; CDR3 protein: CASSREGTGQGNYGYTF
clone size: NA; V gene: TRBV7-9; J gene: TRBJ2-3; D gene: TRBD2; CDR3 DNA: TGTGCCAGCAGCTTAGGAACTAGCGGGCGGCTAGGGTATACGCAGTATTTT; CDR3 protein: CASSLGTSGRLGYTQYF
clone size: NA; V gene: TRBV18; J gene: TRBJ1-4; D gene: NA; CDR3 DNA: TGTGCCAGCTCGAGTGGGAATGAAAAACTGTTTTTT; CDR3 protein: CASSSGNEKLFF
clone size: NA; V gene: TRBV7-3; J gene: TRBJ2-3; D gene: NA; CDR3 DNA: TGTGCCAGCAGCTTAACAACGGGCATCACAGATACGCAGTATTTT; CDR3 protein: CASSLTTGITDTQYF
clone size: NA; V gene: TRBV10-3; J gene: TRBJ1-5; D gene: NA; CDR3 DNA: TGTGCCATCAGTGAGGCTAGAGACAGACCGTATCAGCCCCAGCATTTT; CDR3 protein: CAISEARDRPYQPQHF
clone size: NA; V gene: TRBV19; J gene: TRBJ1-2; D gene: TRBD1; CDR3 DNA: TGTGCCAGTAGTACTCGACAGGGGGTATTCTATGGCTACACCTTC; CDR3 protein: CASSTRQGVFYGYTF
clone size: NA; V gene: TRBV11-1; J gene: TRBJ1-2; D gene: NA; CDR3 DNA: TGTGCCAGCAGCTTAGGTGGCAGCGTCTATGGCTACACCTTC; CDR3 protein: CASSLGGSVYGYTF
clone size: few; V gene: TRBV30; J gene: TRBJ1-1; D gene: NA; CDR3 DNA: TGTGCCTGGTCGATACAGGGGAACACTGAAGCTTTCTTT; CDR3 protein: CAWSIQGNTEAFF
clone size: NA; V gene: TRBV18; J gene: TRBJ1-4; D gene: NA; CDR3 DNA: TGTGCCAGCTCACCCGGTGAAAAACTGTTTTTT; CDR3 protein: CASSPGEKLFF
clone size: NA; V gene: TRBV7-6; J gene: TRBJ2-2; D gene: NA; CDR3 DNA: TGTGCCAGCAGTCAATCCAGGGTGTCTATAGGGGAGCTGTTTTTT; CDR3 protein: CASSQSRVSIGELFF
clone size: NA; V gene: TRBV20-1; J gene: TRBJ2-7; D gene: NA; CDR3 DNA: TGCAGTGCTAGTAACGCAGGCGAGCAGTACTTC; CDR3 protein: CSASNAGEQYF
clone size: NA; V gene: TRBV4-2; J gene: TRBJ2-1; D gene: NA; CDR3 DNA: TGTGCCAGCAGCCGTGCGGGGACCTCCTACAATGAGCAGTTCTTC; CDR3 protein: CASSRAGTSYNEQFF
clone size: NA; V gene: TRBV25-1; J gene: TRBJ2-1; D gene: NA; CDR3 DNA: TGTGCCAGCAGTGAAGGGTTAGGCAGATACAATGAGCAGTTCTTC; CDR3 protein: CASSEGLGRYNEQFF